The TCR beta chain under discussion was sequenced for a study of blood T cell repertoires in COVID-19. Across the whole study: Nucleic acid was either cDNA or gDNA, and it came from T cells, B-cell-depleted T cells, or PBMCs.

This CDR3 comprises 15 residues. Germline V CDR1 and CDR2: MNHEY, SVGEGT. Trimming at V came to 4 bases and at J to 6 bases, leaving 7 bases not matched to a gene. Assay: immunoSEQ multiplex PCR; the TCRdb copy retains only in-frame clones and omits some. There are about 160,000 clones in the sample; about 82% occur only once, and approximately 7% lies in the top ten. The gene calls are TRBV6-2 or TRBV6-3 and TRBJ1-1; 11 positions match TRBD1. The sequence was collected from a man between 45 and 60 years old with active or convalescent COVID-19. The sample consisted of peripheral blood. Here the CDR3 reads CASSSPGQGGPEAFF. CDR3 sequence (DNA): TGTGCCAGCAGTTCCCCGGGACAGGGGGGCCCTGAAGCTTTCTTT.